Only one count was recorded for the clone carrying this T cell receptor beta chain. What it recognizes is unknown. This CDR3 has 12 residues. This sample was included in a study of graft-versus-host responses after intestinal transplantation. Study observations and caveats: With peak circulating GvH clone levels came an association with early post-transplant HvG declines.

Produced via immunoSEQ multiplex PCR; TCRdb's table is partial and in-frame only. This sample yields under 65,000 clones, of which almost 95% are seen a single time; 0.38% belongs to the top ten. The TCR was taken from a human donor who was the organ donor for an intestinal transplant. Source: unstimulated CD4+ T cells sorted from spleen or lymph node cells, taken before transplant. The chain is built from TRBV1 and TRBJ1-2. TRBV1 is flagged as a pseudogene. CDR3 nucleotides: TGCACCAGCATGCGAAAGACCTATGGCTACACCTTC. Translation: CTSMRKTYGYTF.